This passage covers 2 T cell receptor beta chains from one sample sequenced in a study of Graves' ophthalmopathy and Graves' hyperthyroidism. TCR beta CDR3 regions were amplified from RNA transcripts. After a first-round RT-PCR with HTBI primers, a second-round multiplex PCR was run. One entry per CDR3 protein, called by TCRdb with MiXCR from the multiplex PCR reads. Among approximately 640,000 distinct CDR3 sequences, under 50% were seen once, and the ten largest hold over 2.5%. The sample comprised peripheral blood. Source of these receptors: an adult man with Graves' ophthalmopathy.

This clonotype was picked up many times. The rearrangement joins TRBV11-2 to TRBJ2-5, with 7 bases aligning to TRBD2. V trimming: 1 base; J trimming: 2 bases; junction bases outside the gene matches: 7. The CDR3 is made up of 16 amino acids. CDR1 is SGHAT and CDR2 is FQNNGV in the germline V gene. CDR3 bases: TGTGCCAGCAGCTTAGGAACGGGACTACCGCAAGAGACCCAGTACTTC. Translation: CASSLGTGLPQETQYF.

The chain recombines TRBV6-6 with TRBJ2-7; unclear D gene. The germline gives CDR1 MNHNY, CDR2 SVGAGI (reference sequence). The length of the CDR3 is 11 residues. The germline V and J ends were trimmed by 2 bases and 6 bases, with 5 bases remaining between them. CDR3 protein: CASSYASEQYF. DNA for the CDR3: TGTGCCAGCAGTTACGCCTCCGAGCAGTACTTC.